This T cell receptor beta chain stems from a study of shared clonotypes between healthy human individuals (TCRdb year 2020). In terms of the full investigation: A couple of women and a few men aged 18 to 49 years were included in the cohort. For each donor, CD4 naive and CD4 memory were each given three plates, CD8 naive was given two plates, and CD8 memory was given one plate. To estimate repertoire size and how much clonotypes are shared between individuals, the study performed deep sequencing of blood TCR repertoires from a few healthy adults. Different laboratories and diverse techniques were used to prepare libraries and sequence TCR repertoires, to increase sequencing depth and limit assay-specific biases. Each donor's leukapheresis produced roughly between roughly 0.9 and 8.9 billion PBMCs. What the study reported, not specific to this receptor: Higher generation probabilities were observed for clonotypes shared by all four sorted-subset donors than for non-shared clonotypes. Larger estimated clonotype richness was generally found for naive subsets than for memory subsets. Only blood was sampled, and tissue TCR repertoires likely differ from those in blood. Because the study included a small number of donors, the genetic and exposure-history diversity represented was limited. Incomplete sequencing was indicated by rarefaction of sorted-subset datasets, despite the large sequencing depth. Pairwise subsampling led to the expectation that sequencing depth would affect the degree of clonotype sharing among donors. Roughly 5.2% of naive CD4, approximately 3.7% of naive CD8, roughly 2.4% of memory CD4, and approximately 0.4% of memory CD8 clonotypes were shared across a few donors.

On this clone: The clone's antigen remains unknown. The record has no base qualities; no much larger clone is one base away.

Using the deep immunoSEQ assay, TCR CDR3 regions were amplified from genomic DNA by multiplex PCR. Extracted genomic DNA from each cell subset was distributed evenly across all wells of several immunoSEQ 96-well plates, and each plate was treated as a replicate. For sorted subsets, each replicate PCR was loaded with 200 to 250 ng genomic DNA, equivalent to about 30,000 T cell genomes. The purified libraries were quantified using a Qubit 3.0 fluorometer, sized with a Bioanalyzer 2100, and then quantified again using the KAPA Library Quantification kit. A separate single-read 150-cycle Illumina NextSeq 550 flow cell was used to sequence each immunoSEQ 96-well plate. The authors' pipeline ran thus. The immunoSEQ output contained only junctional sequences without quality scores, so filtering could not match that applied to full-length reads. Sequences were annotated with PyIR, a Python wrapper for IgBLAST v1.9, and V/J genes and CDR3 were assigned using IMGT germline references. Reads with weak V/J assignments (E-value above 1e-6), missing CDR3, stop codons, out-of-frame junctions, or ambiguous translated residues were removed. V3J clonotypes were defined as sequences sharing an identical inferred V gene, J gene, and CDR3 amino acid sequence. Percentage overlap between repertoires was computed as shared unique clonotypes divided by the size of the smaller repertoire. RTK rarefaction, the Chao1 estimator, and Recon v2.1 estimates of unobserved clonotypes were used to assess repertoire richness. For all TCRbeta clonotypes obtained by the gDNA method from a few donors, generation probabilities were computed with OLGA. Held by TCRdb, this immuneACCESS table contains in-frame sequences only and omits some clones. Under half of the omission traces to an unresolved V gene where checked; the cause of the rest is unknown. From that table come the V and J calls and clone size; the DNA was used to work out D and trimming. This sample holds some 2,400,000 clones; about 94% were observed only once. The ten largest make up less than 0.15% of the sample.

The donors were healthy, HIV-negative adults with no recently reported acute infections or vaccinations. Every donor was a Caucasian adult residing in Nashville, Tennessee, USA. CD4+ T cells were enriched by magnetic negative selection, after which naive cells were positively selected on CD45RA and the negative fraction was taken as the memory subset. Blood was obtained by leukapheresis, after which PBMCs were separated by Ficoll-Histopaque density gradient centrifugation and cryopreserved in liquid nitrogen vapor phase. Purity and quantity of every magnetically sorted T cell population were checked by analytical flow cytometry. Each sorted fraction had its genomic DNA isolated and then quantified by UV absorbance on a Nanodrop 2000c. CDR1 ENHRY and CDR2 SYGVKD are derived from the germline V gene. Relative to germline, V is missing 6 bases and J is missing 1 base, with 6 bases of the junction outside any gene match. Inclusive of the bounding cysteine and phenylalanine, the CDR3 is 15 residues long. Left in the record is the CDR3 DNA by itself, 45 bases read in frame from the first base.

Sequencing input: naive CD4+ T cells sorted from blood. Reading the label with the study, this specimen's cell subset or site is: CD45RA+ positively selected. The chain employs TRBV10-3 and TRBJ2-7, and 10 bases in between align with TRBD2. The TCR comes from a man younger than 35 in good health. The sequence in DNA is TGTGCCATCAGCGGGACTAGCGTCCAATCCTACGAGCAGTACTTC. The translation is CAISGTSVQSYEQYF.